One sample yielded the 4 T cell receptor beta chains listed below, sequenced in a study of blood T cells in healthy people across ages. It was with a sample-barcoded 5' primer and a J-beta primer mix that a second PCR of about 6 to 12 cycles was run. TCRdb recomputed calls from the 5' RACE reads with MiXCR, one row per CDR3 protein. The data show roughly 1,700,000 distinct CDR3 sequences, 28% seen once. The sequenced sample consisted of blood. The origin of the receptors is a woman under 40 in good health.

This clonotype was seen only a few times. The chain recombines TRBV4-2 with TRBJ2-1; 8 positions agree with TRBD1. V lost 3 bases and J lost 4; bases outside the gene matches: 17. The CDR3 totals 19 residues. Germline V gives CDR1 LGHNA, CDR2 YNFKEQ. The CDR3 here is CASSQEPWMGQGAYNEQFF. The DNA for the CDR3 is TGTGCCAGCAGCCAGGAACCTTGGATGGGGCAGGGGGCTTACAATGAGCAGTTCTTC.

In the case of this clonotype: This may come from a read error, since a much larger clone is one base off. V gene TRBV20-1 combines with J gene TRBJ2-1, with D possibly TRBD2 on 6 matching bases. The CDR3 runs to 15 residues. Germline CDR1 and CDR2: DFQATT and SNEGSKA (reference sequence). Trimming left V 3 bases short and J 13 bases short, with 25 bases between. For the CDR3, the DNA is TGCAGTGCTAGCCCCGAGGAGGGGCTGGGAGAGACCCAGTTCTTC. It encodes CSASPEEGLGETQFF.

J is TRBJ2-7 and V is TRBV3-1; D call uncertain. Germline V gene lookup returns CDR1 LGHDT and CDR2 YNNKEL (reference sequence). This CDR3 has 14 residues. Trimming pared 4 bases from V and 0 bases from J, leaving 10 bases between. CDR3 sequence: CASSRRGTSYEQYF. CDR3 nucleotides: TGTGCCAGCAGCCGGCGCGGAACCTCCTACGAGCAGTACTTC.

This chain joins TRBV19 and TRBJ1-2; no definite D call. The V gene lost 1 base and the J gene lost 5 bases, with 8 bases spanning the gap. CDR3 length equals 13 residues. Germline values: CDR1 LNHDA, CDR2 SQIVND (reference sequence). DNA for the CDR3: TGTGCCAGTAGTATAGGTACGGTTTATGGCTACACCTTC. Translating gives CASSIGTVYGYTF.